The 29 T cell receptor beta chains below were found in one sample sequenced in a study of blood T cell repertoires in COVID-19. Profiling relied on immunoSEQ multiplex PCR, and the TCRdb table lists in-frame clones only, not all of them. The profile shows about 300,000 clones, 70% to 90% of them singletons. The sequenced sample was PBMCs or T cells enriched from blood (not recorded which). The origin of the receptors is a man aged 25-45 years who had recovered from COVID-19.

The CDR3 sequence: CASRPPLAGAEYEQYF. As DNA, the CDR3 is TGCGCCAGCAGGCCTCCACTAGCGGGGGCTGAATACGAGCAGTACTTC. The chain joins TRBV5-1 to TRBJ2-7; TRBD2 agrees at 11 bases. This CDR3 is 16 amino acids long. The V gene end was trimmed by 5 bases and the J gene end by 4 bases; junction bases not matched to a gene: 11. Germline CDR1 SGHRS, CDR2 YFSETQ.

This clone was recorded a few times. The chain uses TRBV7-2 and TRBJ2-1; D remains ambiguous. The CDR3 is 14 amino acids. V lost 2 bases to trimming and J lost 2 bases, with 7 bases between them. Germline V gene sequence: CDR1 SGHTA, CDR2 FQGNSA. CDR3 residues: CASSLMAAYNEQFF. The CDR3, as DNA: TGTGCCAGCAGCTTAATGGCGGCCTACAATGAGCAGTTCTTC.

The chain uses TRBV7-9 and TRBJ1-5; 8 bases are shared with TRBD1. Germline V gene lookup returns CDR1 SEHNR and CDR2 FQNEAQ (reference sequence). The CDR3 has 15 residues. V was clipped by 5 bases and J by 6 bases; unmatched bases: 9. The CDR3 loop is CASSASTGEGQPQHF. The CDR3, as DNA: TGTGCCAGCAGCGCCTCGACAGGGGAGGGTCAGCCCCAGCATTTT. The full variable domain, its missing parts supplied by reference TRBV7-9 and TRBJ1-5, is DTGVSQNPRHKITKRGQNVTFRCDPISEHNRLYWYRQTLGQGPEFLTYFQNEAQLEKSRLLSDRFSAERPKGSFSTLEIQRTEQGDSAMYLCASSASTGEGQPQHFGDGTRLSIL.

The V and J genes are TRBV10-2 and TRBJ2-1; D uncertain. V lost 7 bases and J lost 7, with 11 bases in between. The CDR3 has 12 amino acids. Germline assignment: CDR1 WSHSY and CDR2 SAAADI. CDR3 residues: CASNGGLNEQFF. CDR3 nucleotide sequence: TGCGCCAGCAATGGCGGCCTGAATGAGCAGTTCTTC.

The CDR3 region is CASGLSSSYEQYF. Here the CDR3 DNA reads TGTGCTAGTGGTTTGTCGAGCTCCTACGAGCAGTACTTC. This chain uses TRBV12-5 with TRBJ2-7; D ambiguous. In germline, CDR1 is LGHNT, CDR2 FRNRAP. Trimming took 2 bases from V and 0 from J, leaving 5 bases between them. The CDR3 is made up of 13 amino acids.

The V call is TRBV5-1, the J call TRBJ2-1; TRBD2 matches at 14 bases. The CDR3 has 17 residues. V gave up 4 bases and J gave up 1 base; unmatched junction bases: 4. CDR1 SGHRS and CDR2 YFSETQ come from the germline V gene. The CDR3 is CASSPTSGRASYNEQFF. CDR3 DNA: TGCGCCAGCAGCCCGACTAGCGGGAGGGCGTCCTACAATGAGCAGTTCTTC. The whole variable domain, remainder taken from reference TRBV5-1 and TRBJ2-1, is KAGVTQTPRYLIKTRGQQVTLSCSPISGHRSVSWYQQTPGQGLQFLFEYFSETQRNKGNFPGRFSGRQFSNSRSEMNVSTLELGDSALYLCASSPTSGRASYNEQFFGPGTRLTVL.

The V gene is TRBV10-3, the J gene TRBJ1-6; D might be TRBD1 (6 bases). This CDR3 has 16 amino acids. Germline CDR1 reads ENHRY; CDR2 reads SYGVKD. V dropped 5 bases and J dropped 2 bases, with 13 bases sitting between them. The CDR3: CAISPQGRAYNSPLHF. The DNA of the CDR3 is TGTGCCATCAGTCCACAGGGCAGGGCCTATAATTCACCCCTCCACTTT.

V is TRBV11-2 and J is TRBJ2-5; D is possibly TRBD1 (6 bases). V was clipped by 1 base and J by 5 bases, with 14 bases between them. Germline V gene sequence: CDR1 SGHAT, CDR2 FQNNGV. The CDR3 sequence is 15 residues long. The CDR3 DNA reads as TGTGCCAGCAGCTTAGGAGTACAGGGTCGGGAGACCCAGTACTTC. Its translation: CASSLGVQGRETQYF.

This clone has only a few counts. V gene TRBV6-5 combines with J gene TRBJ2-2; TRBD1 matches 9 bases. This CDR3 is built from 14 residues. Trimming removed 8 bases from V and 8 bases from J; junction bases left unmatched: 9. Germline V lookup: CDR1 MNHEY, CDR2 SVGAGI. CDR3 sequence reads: CASSRDRESGELFF. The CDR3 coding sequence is TGTGCCAGCTCCCGGGACAGGGAGTCTGGGGAGCTGTTTTTT.

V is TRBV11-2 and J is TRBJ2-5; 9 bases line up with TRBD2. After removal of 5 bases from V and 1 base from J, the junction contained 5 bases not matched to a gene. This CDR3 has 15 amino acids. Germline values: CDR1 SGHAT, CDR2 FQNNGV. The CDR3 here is CASSPGLAFQETQYF. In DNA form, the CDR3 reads TGTGCCAGCAGCCCCGGACTAGCGTTCCAAGAGACCCAGTACTTC.

Written as DNA, the CDR3 is TGTGCCAGCAGCGGAAACAGGGGATTTTCACCCCTCCACTTT. Translating it yields CASSGNRGFSPLHF. V usage is TRBV9 and J usage is TRBJ1-6; 7 bases are shared with TRBD1. Germline CDR1 SGDLS, CDR2 YYNGEE. V shed 3 bases and J 9 bases; nucleotides not matched to a gene: 6. The CDR3 length is 14 residues. The entire variable domain, with the rest obtained from reference TRBV9 and TRBJ1-6, is as follows: DSGVTQTPKHLITATGQRVTLRCSPRSGDLSVYWYQQSLDQGLQFLIQYYNGEERAKGNILERFSAQQFPDLHSELNLSSLELGDSALYFCASSGNRGFSPLHFGNGTRLTVT.

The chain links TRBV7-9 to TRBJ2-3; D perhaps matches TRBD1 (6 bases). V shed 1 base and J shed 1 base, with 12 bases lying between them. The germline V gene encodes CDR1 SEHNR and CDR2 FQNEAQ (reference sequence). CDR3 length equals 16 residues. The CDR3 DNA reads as TGTGCCAGCAGCTTAGGTTGGGGGCTGGGCACAGATACGCAGTATTTT. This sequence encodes CASSLGWGLGTDTQYF.

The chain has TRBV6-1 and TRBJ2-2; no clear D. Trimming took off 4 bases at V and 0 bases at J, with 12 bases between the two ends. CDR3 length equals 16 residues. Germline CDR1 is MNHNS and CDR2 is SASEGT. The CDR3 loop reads CASSVEQFSNTGELFF. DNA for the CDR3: TGTGCCAGCAGTGTGGAGCAGTTTTCGAACACCGGGGAGCTGTTTTTT.

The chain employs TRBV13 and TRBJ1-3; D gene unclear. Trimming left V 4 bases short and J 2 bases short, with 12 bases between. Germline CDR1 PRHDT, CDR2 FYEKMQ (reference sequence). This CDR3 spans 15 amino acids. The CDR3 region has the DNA TGTGCCAGCAGCTCTAGTGAAACCACTGGAAACACCATATATTTT. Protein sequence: CASSSSETTGNTIYF.

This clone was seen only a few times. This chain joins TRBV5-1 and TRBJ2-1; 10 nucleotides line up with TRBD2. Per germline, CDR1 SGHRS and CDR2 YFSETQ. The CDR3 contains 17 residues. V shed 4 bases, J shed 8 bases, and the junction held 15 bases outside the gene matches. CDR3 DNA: TGCGCCAGCAGCCAGCGAGGGCCTAGCGGGAGAAACGATGAGCAGTTCTTC. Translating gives CASSQRGPSGRNDEQFF.

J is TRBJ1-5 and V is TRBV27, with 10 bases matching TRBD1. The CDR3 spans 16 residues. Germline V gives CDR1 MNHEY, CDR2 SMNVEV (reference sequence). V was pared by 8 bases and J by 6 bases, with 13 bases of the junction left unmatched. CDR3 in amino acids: CASELTGTGASQPQHF. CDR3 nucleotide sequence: TGTGCCAGCGAATTAACCGGGACAGGGGCAAGTCAGCCCCAGCATTTT.

The CDR3 DNA reads as TGTGCCAGCAGTGAAGGCCAGGGGAGTTCACCCCTCCACTTT. Translating gives CASSEGQGSSPLHF. The rearrangement joins TRBV2 to TRBJ1-6, with a weak D call TRBD1 (6 bases). Trimming cost V 1 base and J 9 bases, with 10 bases left between them. Germline CDR1 is SNHLY and CDR2 is FYNNEI. The CDR3 is 14 amino acids.

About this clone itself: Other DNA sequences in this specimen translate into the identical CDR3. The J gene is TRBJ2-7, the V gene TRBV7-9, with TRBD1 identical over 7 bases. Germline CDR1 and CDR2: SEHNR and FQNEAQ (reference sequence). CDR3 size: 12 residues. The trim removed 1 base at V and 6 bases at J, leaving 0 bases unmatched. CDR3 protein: CASSLGTGEQYF. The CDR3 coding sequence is TGTGCCAGCAGCTTAGGGACAGGCGAGCAGTACTTC.

The CDR3 bases are TGTGCCTGGACAATATCGCGGGTCCGGTCTGGAAACACCATATATTTT. This translates into CAWTISRVRSGNTIYF. V usage is TRBV30 and J usage is TRBJ1-3, with D uncertain. The CDR3 runs to 16 residues. CDR1 is GTSNPN and CDR2 is SVGIG in the germline V gene (reference sequence). Deletions cut 4 bases from V and 1 base from J, with 17 bases between.

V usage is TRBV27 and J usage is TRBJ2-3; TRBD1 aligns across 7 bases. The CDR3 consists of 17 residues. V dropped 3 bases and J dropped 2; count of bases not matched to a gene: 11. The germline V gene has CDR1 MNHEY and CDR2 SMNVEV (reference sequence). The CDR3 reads CASSFFHTGEFTDTQYF. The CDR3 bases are TGTGCCAGCAGTTTCTTCCACACAGGGGAATTCACAGATACGCAGTATTTT.

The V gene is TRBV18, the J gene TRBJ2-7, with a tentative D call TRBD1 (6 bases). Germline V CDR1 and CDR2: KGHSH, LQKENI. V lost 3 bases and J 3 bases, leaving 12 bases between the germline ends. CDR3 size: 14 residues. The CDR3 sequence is CASSPRAGDYEQYF. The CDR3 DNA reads TGTGCCAGCTCACCCCGGGCAGGGGACTACGAGCAGTACTTC.

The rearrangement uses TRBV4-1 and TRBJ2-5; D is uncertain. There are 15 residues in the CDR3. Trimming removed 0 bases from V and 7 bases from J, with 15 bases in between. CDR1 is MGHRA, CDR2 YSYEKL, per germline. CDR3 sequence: CASSQDRVPPGTQYF. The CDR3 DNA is TGCGCCAGCAGCCAAGATCGGGTCCCTCCCGGGACCCAGTACTTC.

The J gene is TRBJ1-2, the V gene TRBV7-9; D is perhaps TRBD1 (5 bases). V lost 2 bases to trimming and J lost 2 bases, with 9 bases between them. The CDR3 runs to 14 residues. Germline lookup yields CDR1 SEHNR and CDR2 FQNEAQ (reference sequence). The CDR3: CASSLFGGNYGYTF. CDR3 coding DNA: TGTGCCAGCAGCTTATTCGGGGGGAACTATGGCTACACCTTC.

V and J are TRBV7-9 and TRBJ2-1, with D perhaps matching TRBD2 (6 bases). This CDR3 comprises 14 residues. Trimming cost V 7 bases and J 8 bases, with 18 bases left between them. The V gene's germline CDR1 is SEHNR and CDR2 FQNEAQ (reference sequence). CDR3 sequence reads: CASNPEGRGYEQFF. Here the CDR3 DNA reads TGTGCCAGCAACCCGGAGGGGAGAGGCTATGAGCAGTTCTTC.

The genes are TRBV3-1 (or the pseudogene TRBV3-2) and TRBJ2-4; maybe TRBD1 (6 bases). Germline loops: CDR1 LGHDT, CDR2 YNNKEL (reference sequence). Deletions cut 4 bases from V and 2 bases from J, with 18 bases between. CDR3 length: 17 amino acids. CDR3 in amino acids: CASSPLGQHSSKNIQYF. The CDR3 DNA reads TGTGCCAGCAGCCCTCTAGGACAGCACTCGTCCAAAAACATTCAGTACTTC.

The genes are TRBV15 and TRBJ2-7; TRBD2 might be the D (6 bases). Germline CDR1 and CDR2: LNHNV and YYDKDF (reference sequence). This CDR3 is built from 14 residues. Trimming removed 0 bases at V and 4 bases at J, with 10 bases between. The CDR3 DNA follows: TGTGCCACCAGCAGAGAGGCGACTAGGTACGAGCAGTACTTC. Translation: CATSREATRYEQYF.

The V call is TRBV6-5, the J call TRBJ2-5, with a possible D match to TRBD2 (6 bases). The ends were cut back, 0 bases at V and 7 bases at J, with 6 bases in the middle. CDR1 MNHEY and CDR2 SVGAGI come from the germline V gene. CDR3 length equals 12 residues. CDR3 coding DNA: TGTGCCAGCAGTTACTCGGGGGGGACCCAGTACTTC. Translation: CASSYSGGTQYF.

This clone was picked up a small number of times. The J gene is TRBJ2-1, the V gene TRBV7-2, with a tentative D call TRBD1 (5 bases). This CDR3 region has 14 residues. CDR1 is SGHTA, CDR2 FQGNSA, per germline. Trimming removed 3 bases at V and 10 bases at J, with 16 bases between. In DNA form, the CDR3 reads TGTGCCAGCAGCTTCCTGCGCGGCCGACAGGAGCAGTTCTTC. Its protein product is CASSFLRGRQEQFF.

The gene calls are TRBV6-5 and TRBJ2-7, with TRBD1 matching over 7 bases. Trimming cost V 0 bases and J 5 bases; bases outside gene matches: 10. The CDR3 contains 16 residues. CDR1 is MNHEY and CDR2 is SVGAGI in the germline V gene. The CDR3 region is CASSYSSGRGINEQYF. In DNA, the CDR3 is TGTGCCAGCAGTTACTCGAGTGGCAGGGGGATAAACGAGCAGTACTTC.